A selection of T cell receptor beta chains follows, all from one sample in a study of shared clonotypes between healthy human individuals. Produced via immunoSEQ multiplex PCR; TCRdb's table is partial and in-frame only. Found here are under 300,000 clones, 50% to 80% of them singletons; the top ten hold roughly 11%. Sequenced input: memory CD4+ T cells sorted from blood. Receptors originate from a man aged 25-45 years in good health. CDR3s include the opening cysteine and the closing phenylalanine or tryptophan. The order of the fields is clone size, D gene, V gene, J gene, CDR3 protein, CDR3 DNA. The D gene is left open where the match is weak. Clone size is stated in some rows and not others, as once, few, many or a class when expanded.

-	-	TRBV11-3	TRBJ2-7	CASSDQGGLEQYF	TGTGCCAGCAGCGACCAAGGGGGTCTCGAGCAGTACTTC
many	-	TRBV5-1	TRBJ2-6	CASSSPRIHGGSKTTGANVLTF	TGCGCCAGCAGCTCCCCTCGAATACACGGCGGGTCAAAGACGACTGGGGCCAACGTCCTGACTTTC
-	TRBD1	TRBV10-3	TRBJ2-1	CAISVDRDNEQFF	TGTGCCATCAGTGTGGACAGGGACAATGAGCAGTTCTTC
-	-	TRBV11-3	TRBJ2-2	CASSQTAGELFF	TGTGCCAGCAGCCAGACGGCCGGGGAGCTGTTTTTT
-	-	TRBV10-2	TRBJ1-1	CASSKASNRPEAFF	TGCGCCAGCAGCAAAGCCTCAAACCGTCCTGAAGCTTTCTTT
-	TRBD2	TRBV7-2	TRBJ2-2	CASSLVTSGGTGELFF	TGTGCCAGCAGCTTAGTGACTAGCGGGGGCACCGGGGAGCTGTTTTTT
-	TRBD2	TRBV28	TRBJ2-1	CASSLAGAPYNEQFF	TGTGCCAGCAGTTTAGCGGGAGCGCCCTACAATGAGCAGTTCTTC
few	-	TRBV28	TRBJ2-4	CASSRGPGQNIQYF	TGTGCCAGCAGTCGGGGCCCGGGACAAAACATTCAGTACTTC
-	-	TRBV5-4	TRBJ2-5	CASNLAGRQETQYF	TGTGCCAGCAATCTGGCGGGCAGACAAGAGACCCAGTACTTC
-	-	TRBV25-1	TRBJ2-2	CASSDQGGPTGELFF	TGTGCCAGCAGTGACCAGGGGGGACCCACCGGGGAGCTGTTTTTT
few	-	TRBV2	TRBJ1-4	CASRPGEEKLFF	TGTGCCAGCCGGCCAGGGGAGGAAAAACTGTTTTTT
-	-	TRBV28	TRBJ1-1	CASSFLGTTAFF	TGTGCCAGCAGTTTTCTTGGGACAACAGCTTTCTTT
many	-	TRBV18	TRBJ2-3	CASSNLFEDTQYF	TGTGCCAGCTCAAATCTTTTTGAGGATACGCAGTATTTT
once	-	TRBV11-2	TRBJ2-1	CASSFRGAIPYNEQFF	TGTGCCAGCAGCTTCAGGGGGGCCATACCCTACAATGAGCAGTTCTTC
few	-	TRBV2	TRBJ2-2	CASSALRGTGELFF	TGTGCCAGCAGTGCCCTAAGGGGGACCGGGGAGCTGTTTTTT
-	TRBD2	TRBV2	TRBJ2-3	CASAKLSGRGTDTQYF	TGTGCCAGCGCGAAGCTAAGCGGGAGGGGCACAGATACGCAGTATTTT
few	TRBD1	TRBV5-1	TRBJ2-7	CASSLSETGQGASYEQYF	TGCGCCAGCAGCTTGTCGGAGACCGGACAGGGGGCCTCCTACGAGCAGTACTTC
few	-	TRBV18	TRBJ1-4	CASSPRPASGATNEKLFF	TGTGCCAGCTCACCACGACCCGCCTCGGGGGCGACTAATGAAAAACTGTTTTTT
-	-	TRBV7-3	TRBJ1-1	CASSLGQANTEAFF	TGTGCCAGCAGCTTGGGACAAGCGAACACTGAAGCTTTCTTT
-	-	TRBV4-1	TRBJ1-4	CASSQVGSTNEKLFF	TGCGCCAGCAGCCAAGTTGGCTCAACTAATGAAAAACTGTTTTTT
-	-	TRBV7-3	TRBJ2-3	CASSLHIDTDTQYF	TGTGCCAGCAGCCTCCACATAGACACAGATACGCAGTATTTT
-	TRBD2	TRBV19	TRBJ2-4	CASSIGGTNLNIQYF	TGTGCCAGTAGTATAGGTGGGACTAACCTGAACATTCAGTACTTC
-	-	TRBV19	TRBJ2-5	CASSKSGPETQYF	TGTGCCAGTAGTAAGTCGGGTCCAGAGACCCAGTACTTC
once	-	TRBV6-5	TRBJ2-1	CASRNSYNEQFF	TGTGCCAGCAGAAACAGTTACAATGAGCAGTTCTTC
once	-	TRBV19	TRBJ1-1	CASSTVFGAGAFF	TGTGCCAGTAGTACAGTATTTGGCGCGGGCGCTTTCTTT
-	TRBD1	TRBV6-1	TRBJ1-5	CASRGQGHQPQHF	TGTGCCAGCAGGGGACAGGGGCATCAGCCCCAGCATTTT
-	-	TRBV27	TRBJ2-3	CASSSVSWGTQYF	TGTGCCAGCAGTTCCGTCTCCTGGGGGACGCAGTATTTT
-	-	TRBV28	TRBJ1-4	CATLTATNEKLFF	TGTGCCACCCTTACAGCAACTAATGAAAAACTGTTTTTT
-	-	TRBV10-2	TRBJ2-7	CASSESIFYEQYF	TGCGCCAGCAGTGAGAGTATCTTTTACGAGCAGTACTTC
-	TRBD1	TRBV18	TRBJ2-3	CASSPTDRDAPLYF	TGTGCCAGCTCACCGACGGACAGGGATGCTCCGTTGTATTTT
-	-	TRBV5-1	TRBJ1-4	CASSLGANEKLFF	TGCGCCAGCAGCTTGGGGGCTAATGAAAAACTGTTTTTT
-	-	TRBV7-2	TRBJ1-5	CASSLRGNQPQHF	TGTGCCAGCAGCTTAAGAGGAAATCAGCCCCAGCATTTT
-	-	TRBV27	TRBJ2-7	CASSALTTGATYEQYF	TGTGCCAGCAGCGCACTGACAACGGGAGCTACCTACGAGCAGTACTTC
-	-	TRBV9	TRBJ1-5	CASSVEASNQPQHF	TGTGCCAGCAGCGTAGAGGCTTCCAATCAGCCCCAGCATTTT
many	TRBD2	TRBV7-6	TRBJ2-1	CASSSTSGSFGQFF	TGTGCCAGCAGCTCAACTAGCGGGAGTTTCGGGCAGTTCTTC
-	-	TRBV2	TRBJ2-5	CASSVGGPGNF	TGTGCCAGCAGTGTCGGGGGTCCCGGGAACTTC
once	-	TRBV5-1	TRBJ2-1	CASSLGGGASYNEQFF	TGCGCCAGCAGCTTGGGAGGGGGAGCCTCGTACAATGAGCAGTTCTTC
few	TRBD2	TRBV9	TRBJ2-7	CASSESGREYEQYF	TGTGCCAGCAGCGAAAGCGGGAGAGAGTACGAGCAGTACTTC
-	TRBD2	TRBV2	TRBJ2-7	CASRTSPAGGRNHEQYF	TGTGCCAGCAGGACCTCTCCAGCGGGAGGCCGAAACCACGAGCAGTACTTC
-	TRBD2	TRBV7-2	TRBJ2-5	CASSPGLAGRTQYF	TGTGCCAGCAGCCCTGGACTAGCGGGAAGGACCCAGTACTTC
-	-	TRBV29-1	TRBJ2-7	CSAWTPPYEQYF	TGCAGCGCCTGGACCCCACCCTACGAGCAGTACTTC
-	-	TRBV29-1	TRBJ2-5	CSVVDPYQETQYF	TGCAGCGTTGTTGACCCCTACCAAGAGACCCAGTACTTC
-	-	TRBV27	TRBJ1-5	CASSSDTGTSYNQPQHF	TGTGCCAGCAGTTCGGATACCGGGACGAGTTACAATCAGCCCCAGCATTTT
few	-	TRBV19	TRBJ1-5	CASSKGGYSNQPQHF	TGTGCCAGTAGCAAGGGGGGCTATAGCAATCAGCCCCAGCATTTT
few	-	TRBV5-1	TRBJ2-2	CASTGSRLRIPGELFF	TGCGCCAGCACGGGGTCTCGATTGCGAATCCCCGGGGAGCTGTTTTTT
many	TRBD2	TRBV2	TRBJ2-1	CASGASGSINEQFF	TGTGCCAGCGGGGCTAGCGGGAGTATCAATGAGCAGTTCTTC